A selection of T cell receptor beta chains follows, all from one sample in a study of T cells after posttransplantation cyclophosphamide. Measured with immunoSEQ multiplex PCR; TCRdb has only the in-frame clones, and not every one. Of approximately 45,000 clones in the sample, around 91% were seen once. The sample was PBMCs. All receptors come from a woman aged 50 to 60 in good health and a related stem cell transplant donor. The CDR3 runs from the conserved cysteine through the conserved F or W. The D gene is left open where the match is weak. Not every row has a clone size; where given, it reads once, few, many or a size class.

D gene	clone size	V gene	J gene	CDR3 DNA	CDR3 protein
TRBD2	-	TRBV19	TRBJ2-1	TGTGCCAGTAGCAGCGGGGGGGCTTTCAATGAGCAGTTCTTC	CASSSGGAFNEQFF
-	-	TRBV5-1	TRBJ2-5	TGCGCCAGCAGCACGGGACTCCGCGTATTACAAGAGACCCAGTACTTC	CASSTGLRVLQETQYF
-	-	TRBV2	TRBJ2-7	TGTGCCAGCAGTGATTGGGAGGAGCAGTACTTC	CASSDWEEQYF
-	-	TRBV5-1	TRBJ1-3	TGCGCCAGCAGCTTGGAAGTTGGTCGGGGGGGTAGCAACACCATATATTTT	CASSLEVGRGGSNTIYF
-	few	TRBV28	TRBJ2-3	TGTGCCAGCAGTTTTGTGGCGGGCACAGATACGCAGTATTTT	CASSFVAGTDTQYF
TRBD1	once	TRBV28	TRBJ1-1	TGTGCCAGCAGTTTCCGGCCCCCCGGGACAGGTAATCGTGAGGGAGCTTTCTTT	CASSFRPPGTGNREGAFF
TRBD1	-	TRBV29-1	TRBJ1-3	TGCAGCGTTAAGGGACAGGGGTTCGGAAACACCATATATTTT	CSVKGQGFGNTIYF
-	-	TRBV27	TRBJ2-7	TGTGCCAGCAGTTTATCGGCCAGCACAGCCTACGAGCAGTACTTC	CASSLSASTAYEQYF
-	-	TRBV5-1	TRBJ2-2	TGCGCCAGCAGCAGACAGGGAAGTCGGGAGACGACCGGGGAGCTGTTTTTT	CASSRQGSRETTGELFF
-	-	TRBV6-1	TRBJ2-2	TGTGCCAGCAGTAACAGGAGAGACACCGGGGAGCTGTTTTTT	CASSNRRDTGELFF
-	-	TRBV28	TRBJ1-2	TGTGCCAGCAGTTTAGGTACCACCTACTCCGCGAATGGCTACACCTTC	CASSLGTTYSANGYTF
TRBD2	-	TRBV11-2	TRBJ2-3	TGTGCCAGCAGCTTCCCAACACTAGCGGGGGGCCGCACAGATACGCAGTATTTT	CASSFPTLAGGRTDTQYF
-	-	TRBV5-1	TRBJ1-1	TGCGCCAGCAGATCCAGCACTGAAGCTTTCTTT	CASRSSTEAFF
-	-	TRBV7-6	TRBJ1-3	TGTGCCAGCAGCCACGGGACTGATGCCTCTGGAAACACCATATATTTT	CASSHGTDASGNTIYF
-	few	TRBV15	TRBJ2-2	TGTGCCACCAGCCGATCCTCCCGGAGCGACACCGGGGAGCTGTTTTTT	CATSRSSRSDTGELFF
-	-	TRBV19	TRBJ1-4	TGTGCCAGTAGTACCCCGGGGGCGGGGGGCACTAATGAAAAACTGTTTTTT	CASSTPGAGGTNEKLFF
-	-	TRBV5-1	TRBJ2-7	TGCGCCAGCAGCCAGGACTCGCGAGGCGCCTGGAGGGAGCAGTACTTC	CASSQDSRGAWREQYF
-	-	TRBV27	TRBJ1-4	TGTGCCAGCAGTTTATCTACGGGAGGTGAAAAACTGTTTTTT	CASSLSTGGEKLFF
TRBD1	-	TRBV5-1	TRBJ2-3	TGCGCCAGCAGCTACGGGACAGGGGGCGAGACAGATACGCAGTATTTT	CASSYGTGGETDTQYF
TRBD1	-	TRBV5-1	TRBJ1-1	TGCGCCAGCAGAGAGGGACAGGGACACACTGAAGCTTTCTTT	CASREGQGHTEAFF
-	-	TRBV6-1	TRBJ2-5	TGTGCCAGCAGTCCAGGACTGGTCCAAGAGACCCAGTACTTC	CASSPGLVQETQYF
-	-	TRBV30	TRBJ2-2	TGTGCCTGGAGTGTACTGGGCTACATAACCGGGGAGCTGTTTTTT	CAWSVLGYITGELFF
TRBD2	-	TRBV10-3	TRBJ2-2	TGTGCCATCAGTGATACTAGCGGGGATAGCGGGGAGCTGTTTTTT	CAISDTSGDSGELFF
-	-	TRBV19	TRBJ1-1	TGTGCCAGTAGTGAGAGGAACACTGAAGCTTTCTTT	CASSERNTEAFF
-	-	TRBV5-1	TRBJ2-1	TGCGCCAGCAGCTTGGTACAGAGCTCCTACAATGAGCAGTTCTTC	CASSLVQSSYNEQFF
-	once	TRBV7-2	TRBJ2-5	TGTGCCAGCAGCTTAGGGCACCAGGAGACCCAGTACTTC	CASSLGHQETQYF